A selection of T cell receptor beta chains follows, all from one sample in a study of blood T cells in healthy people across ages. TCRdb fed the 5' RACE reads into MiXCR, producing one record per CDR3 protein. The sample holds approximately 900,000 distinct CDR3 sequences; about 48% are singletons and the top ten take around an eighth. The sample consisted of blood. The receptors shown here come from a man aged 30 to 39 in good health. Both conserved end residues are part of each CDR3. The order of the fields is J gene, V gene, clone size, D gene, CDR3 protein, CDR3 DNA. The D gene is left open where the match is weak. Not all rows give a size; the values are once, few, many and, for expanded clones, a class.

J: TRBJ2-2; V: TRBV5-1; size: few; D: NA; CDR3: CASSLERAGELFF; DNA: TGCGCCAGCAGCCTGGAACGGGCCGGGGAGCTGTTTTTT
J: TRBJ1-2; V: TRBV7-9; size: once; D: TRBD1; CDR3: CASSLERQGPGIYTF; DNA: TGTGCCAGCAGCTTGGAAAGACAGGGGCCGGGGATCTACACCTTC
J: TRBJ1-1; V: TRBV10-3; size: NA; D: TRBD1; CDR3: CAITKGGTGINTEAFF; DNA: TGTGCCATCACTAAAGGAGGGACAGGGATTAACACTGAAGCTTTCTTT
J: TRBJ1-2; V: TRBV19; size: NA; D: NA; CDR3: CASSISGIHGYTF; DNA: TGTGCCAGTAGTATATCCGGGATACATGGCTACACCTTC
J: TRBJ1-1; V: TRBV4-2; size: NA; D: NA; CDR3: CASSRGGMSTEAFF; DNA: TGTGCCAGCAGCCGAGGGGGGATGAGCACTGAAGCTTTCTTT
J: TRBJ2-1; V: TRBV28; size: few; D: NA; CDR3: CASIRRLQGYGYNEQFF; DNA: TGTGCCAGCATCCGAAGGTTGCAGGGGTATGGGTACAATGAGCAGTTCTTC
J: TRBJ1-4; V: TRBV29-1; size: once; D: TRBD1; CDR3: CSVGGQGLEKLFF; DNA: TGCAGCGTTGGGGGACAGGGCCTCGAAAAACTGTTTTTT
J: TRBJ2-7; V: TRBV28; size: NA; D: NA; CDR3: CASQLGRTPVHEQYF; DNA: TGTGCCAGCCAACTCGGCAGGACCCCCGTCCACGAGCAGTACTTC
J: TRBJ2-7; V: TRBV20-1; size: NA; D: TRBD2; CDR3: CSARAWGLAALYEQYF; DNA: TGCAGTGCTAGAGCTTGGGGACTAGCGGCCCTCTACGAGCAGTACTTC
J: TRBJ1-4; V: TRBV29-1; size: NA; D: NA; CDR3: CSIKPGLHDEKLFF; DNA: TGCAGCATAAAACCGGGACTGCACGACGAAAAACTGTTTTTT
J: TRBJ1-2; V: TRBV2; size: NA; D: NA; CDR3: CASSESQGSHGYTF; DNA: TGTGCCAGCAGTGAATCGCAGGGGAGCCATGGCTACACCTTC
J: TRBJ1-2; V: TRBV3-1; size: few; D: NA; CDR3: CASSQGAAYGYTF; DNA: TGTGCCAGCAGCCAAGGGGCAGCGTATGGCTACACCTTC
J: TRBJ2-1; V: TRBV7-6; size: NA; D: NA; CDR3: CASSQPGEQFF; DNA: TGTGCCAGCAGCCAACCGGGAGAGCAGTTCTTC
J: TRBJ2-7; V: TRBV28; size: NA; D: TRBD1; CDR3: CASTTPGTGGYEQYF; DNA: TGTGCCAGCACCACTCCCGGGACAGGCGGCTACGAGCAGTACTTC
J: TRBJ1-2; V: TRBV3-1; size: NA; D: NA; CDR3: CASSQNRAILEGYTF; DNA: TGTGCCAGCAGCCAAAACAGGGCCATTCTAGAAGGCTACACCTTC
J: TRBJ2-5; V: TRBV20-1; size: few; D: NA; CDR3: CSASEGRQETQYF; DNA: TGCAGTGCTAGTGAGGGCAGGCAAGAGACCCAGTACTTC
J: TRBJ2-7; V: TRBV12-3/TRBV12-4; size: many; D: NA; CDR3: CASSPRVGEQYF; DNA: TGTGCCAGCAGTCCCAGGGTTGGCGAGCAGTACTTC
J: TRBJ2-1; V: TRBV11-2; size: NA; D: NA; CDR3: CASSLDLSGPQNEQFF; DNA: TGTGCCAGCAGCTTAGATCTTAGCGGACCGCAAAATGAGCAGTTCTTC
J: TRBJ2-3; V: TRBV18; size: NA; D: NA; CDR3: CASSPQAQDQSADTQYF; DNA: TGTGCCAGCTCACCACAGGCGCAAGACCAAAGCGCAGATACGCAGTATTTT
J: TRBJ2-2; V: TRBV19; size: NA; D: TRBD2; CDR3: CASSIDGSGTTGELFF; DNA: TGTGCCAGTAGTATAGATGGTAGCGGGACCACCGGGGAGCTGTTTTTT
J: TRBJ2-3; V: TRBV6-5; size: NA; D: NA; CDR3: CASSYSGGPFTDTQYF; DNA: TGTGCCAGCAGTTACTCGGGGGGGCCGTTCACAGATACGCAGTATTTT
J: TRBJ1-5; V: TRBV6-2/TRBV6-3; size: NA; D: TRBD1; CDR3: CASRDRVSQPQHF; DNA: TGTGCCAGCAGAGACAGGGTGAGTCAGCCCCAGCATTTT
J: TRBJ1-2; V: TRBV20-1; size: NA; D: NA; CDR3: CSAAGIHNYGCTF; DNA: NA
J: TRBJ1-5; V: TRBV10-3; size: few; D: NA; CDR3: CAVRGTDDNSNQPQHF; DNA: TGTGCCGTCCGCGGGACGGACGACAATAGCAATCAGCCCCAGCATTTT
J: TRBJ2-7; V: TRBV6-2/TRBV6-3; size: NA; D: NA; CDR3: CASSYSLRAGDYEQYF; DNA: TGTGCCAGCAGTTACTCGCTTCGGGCAGGGGATTACGAGCAGTACTTC
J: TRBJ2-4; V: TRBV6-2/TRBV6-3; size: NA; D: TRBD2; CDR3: CASSWPTSGSFQNIQYF; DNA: TGTGCCAGCAGTTGGCCGACTAGCGGGTCTTTCCAAAACATTCAGTACTTC
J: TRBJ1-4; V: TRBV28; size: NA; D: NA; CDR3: CARSLEGAGAGKPFF; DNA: TGTGCCCGCAGTTTAGAAGGGGCAGGGGCGGGAAAACCGTTTTTT
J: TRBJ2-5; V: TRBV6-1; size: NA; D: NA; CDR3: CASSPRDLKETQYF; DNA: TGTGCCAGCAGTCCGCGGGACTTAAAAGAGACCCAGTACTTC
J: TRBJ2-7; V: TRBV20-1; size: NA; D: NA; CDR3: CSADSPDRSYEQYF; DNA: TGCAGTGCTGATAGCCCCGATAGGTCATACGAGCAGTACTTC
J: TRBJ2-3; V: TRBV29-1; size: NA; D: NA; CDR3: CSVGGARTSTDTQYF; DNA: TGCAGCGTTGGAGGCGCGCGGACTAGCACAGATACGCAGTATTTT
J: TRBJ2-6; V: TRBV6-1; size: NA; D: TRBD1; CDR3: CASSPGTGGISGANVLTF; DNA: TGTGCCAGCAGCCCAGGGACAGGGGGTATCTCTGGGGCCAACGTCCTGACTTTC
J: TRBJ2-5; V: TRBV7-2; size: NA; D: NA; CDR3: CASSFPLVETQYF; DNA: TGTGCCAGCAGCTTCCCACTAGTGGAGACCCAGTACTTC
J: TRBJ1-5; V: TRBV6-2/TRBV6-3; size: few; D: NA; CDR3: CASSSGGGVLQPQHF; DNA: TGTGCCAGCAGTTCTGGAGGCGGGGTCCTCCAGCCCCAGCATTTT
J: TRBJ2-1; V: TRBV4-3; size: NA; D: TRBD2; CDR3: CASSQKGGGAFGEQFF; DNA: TGCGCCAGCAGCCAAAAGGGCGGGGGGGCTTTTGGTGAGCAGTTCTTC
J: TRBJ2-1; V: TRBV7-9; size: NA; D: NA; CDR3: CASSLAGTSHNEQFF; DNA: TGTGCCAGCAGCTTGGCCGGGACTTCCCACAATGAGCAGTTCTTC
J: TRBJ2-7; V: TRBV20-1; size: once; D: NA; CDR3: CSASLGGRLEQYF; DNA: TGCAGTGCTAGTCTCGGGGGCCGCCTCGAGCAGTACTTC
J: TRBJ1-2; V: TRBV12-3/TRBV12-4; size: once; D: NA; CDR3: CASRGSGEGYTF; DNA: TGTGCCAGCAGGGGTTCTGGCGAGGGCTACACCTTC
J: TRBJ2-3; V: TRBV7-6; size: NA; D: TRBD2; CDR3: CASSLWSGGALDTQYF; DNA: TGTGCCAGCAGCTTATGGAGCGGGGGGGCCTTAGATACGCAGTATTTT
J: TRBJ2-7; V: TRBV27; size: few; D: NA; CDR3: CASSLSVYRERSYEQYF; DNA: TGTGCCAGCAGTTTATCGGTCTACAGGGAAAGGTCCTACGAGCAGTACTTC
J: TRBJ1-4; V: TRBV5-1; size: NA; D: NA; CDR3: CASSPDSSTPEKLFF; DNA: TGCGCCAGCAGCCCAGACAGCTCTACGCCAGAAAAACTGTTTTTT
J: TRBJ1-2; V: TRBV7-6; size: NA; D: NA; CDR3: CASSLPGHTGYTF; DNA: TGTGCCAGCAGTCTGCCGGGGCACACTGGCTACACCTTC
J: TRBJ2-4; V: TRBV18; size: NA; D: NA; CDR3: CASSRLGPELAKNIQYF; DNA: TGTGCCAGCTCTCGACTTGGGCCGGAATTAGCCAAAAACATTCAGTACTTC
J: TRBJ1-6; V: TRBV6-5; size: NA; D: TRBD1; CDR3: CASRNGQDGISPLHF; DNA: TGTGCCAGCAGAAACGGACAGGATGGAATTTCACCCCTCCACTTT
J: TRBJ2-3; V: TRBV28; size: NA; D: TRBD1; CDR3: CASRSGDSTQYF; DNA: TGTGCCAGCAGGTCCGGGGACAGTACGCAGTATTTT
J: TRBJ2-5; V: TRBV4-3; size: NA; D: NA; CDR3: CASSYSREETQYF; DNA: TGCGCCAGCAGCTATAGCAGGGAAGAGACCCAGTACTTC
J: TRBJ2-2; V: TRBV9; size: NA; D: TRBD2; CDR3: CASSVAGGAGNGELFF; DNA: TGTGCCAGCAGCGTAGCCGGGGGGGCCGGGAACGGGGAGCTGTTTTTT
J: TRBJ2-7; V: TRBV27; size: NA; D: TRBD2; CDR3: CASSLSRLASYEQYF; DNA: TGTGCCAGCAGTTTATCCCGACTAGCCTCCTACGAGCAGTACTTC
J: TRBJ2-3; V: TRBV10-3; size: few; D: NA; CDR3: CASSEGEGGTQYF; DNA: TGTGCCAGCAGTGAAGGGGAAGGAGGCACGCAGTATTTT
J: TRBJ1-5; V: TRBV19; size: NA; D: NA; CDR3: CASGGVNQPQHF; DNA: TGTGCCAGTGGGGGGGTCAATCAGCCCCAGCATTTT
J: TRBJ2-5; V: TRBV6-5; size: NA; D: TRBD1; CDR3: CATGLQGARETQYF; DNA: TGTGCCACCGGACTACAGGGGGCGAGAGAGACCCAGTACTTC
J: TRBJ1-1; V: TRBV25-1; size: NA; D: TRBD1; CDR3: CASKKGAANTEAFF; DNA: TGTGCCAGCAAGAAGGGGGCCGCGAACACTGAAGCTTTCTTT
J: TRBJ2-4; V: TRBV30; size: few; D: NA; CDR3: CAWSLDKGKEYF; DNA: TGTGCCTGGAGCCTTGACAAGGGGAAAGAGTACTTC
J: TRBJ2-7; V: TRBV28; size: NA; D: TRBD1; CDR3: CASSLRDRVHEQYF; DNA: TGTGCCAGCAGTTTACGGGACAGGGTCCACGAGCAGTACTTC
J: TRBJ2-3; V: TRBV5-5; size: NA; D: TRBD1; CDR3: CASSKLGQGIDTQYF; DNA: TGTGCCAGCAGCAAGCTGGGACAGGGGATAGATACGCAGTATTTT
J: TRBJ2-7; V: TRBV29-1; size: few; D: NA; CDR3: CSAHGGENTYEQYF; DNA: TGCAGCGCTCATGGGGGCGAGAACACCTACGAGCAGTACTTC
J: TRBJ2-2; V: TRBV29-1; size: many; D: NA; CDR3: CSVGATVAGELFF; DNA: TGCAGCGTCGGGGCTACGGTGGCCGGGGAGCTGTTTTTT
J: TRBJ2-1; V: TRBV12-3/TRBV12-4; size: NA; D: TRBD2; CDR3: CASSPYGGGAYEQFF; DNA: TGTGCCAGCAGTCCCTATGGCGGGGGGGCCTATGAGCAGTTCTTC
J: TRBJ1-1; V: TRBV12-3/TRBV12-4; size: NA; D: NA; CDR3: CASSLGGAVNTEAFF; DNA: TGTGCCAGCAGTTTGGGGGGGGCGGTGAACACTGAAGCTTTCTTT
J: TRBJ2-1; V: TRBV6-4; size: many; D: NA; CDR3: CASSDSIEYNEQFF; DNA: TGTGCCAGCAGTGACTCGATAGAGTACAATGAGCAGTTCTTC
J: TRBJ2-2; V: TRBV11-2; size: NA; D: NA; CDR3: CASSFSRQGDTGELFF; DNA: TGTGCCAGCAGCTTCAGTCGGCAGGGAGACACCGGGGAGCTGTTTTTT